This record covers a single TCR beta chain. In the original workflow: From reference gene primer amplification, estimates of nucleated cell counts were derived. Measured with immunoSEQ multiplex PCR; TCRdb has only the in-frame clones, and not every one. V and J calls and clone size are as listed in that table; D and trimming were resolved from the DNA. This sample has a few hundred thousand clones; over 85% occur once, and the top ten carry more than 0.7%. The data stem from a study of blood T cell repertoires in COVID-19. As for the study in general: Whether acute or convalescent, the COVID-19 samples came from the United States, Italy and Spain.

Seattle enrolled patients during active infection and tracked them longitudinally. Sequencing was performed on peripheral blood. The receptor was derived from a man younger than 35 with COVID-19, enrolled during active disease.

CDR3 coding DNA: TGTGCCAGCAGTCAGGGACAGGGGAGCACAGATACGCAGTATTTT. This translates into CASSQGQGSTDTQYF. J is TRBJ2-3 and V is TRBV27; 10 bases are a match to TRBD1. The CDR3 spans 15 residues. J gave up 0 bases and V 5 bases, and 2 bases lay outside the gene matches. Per the germline V gene, CDR1 is MNHEY and CDR2 is SMNVEV (reference sequence).